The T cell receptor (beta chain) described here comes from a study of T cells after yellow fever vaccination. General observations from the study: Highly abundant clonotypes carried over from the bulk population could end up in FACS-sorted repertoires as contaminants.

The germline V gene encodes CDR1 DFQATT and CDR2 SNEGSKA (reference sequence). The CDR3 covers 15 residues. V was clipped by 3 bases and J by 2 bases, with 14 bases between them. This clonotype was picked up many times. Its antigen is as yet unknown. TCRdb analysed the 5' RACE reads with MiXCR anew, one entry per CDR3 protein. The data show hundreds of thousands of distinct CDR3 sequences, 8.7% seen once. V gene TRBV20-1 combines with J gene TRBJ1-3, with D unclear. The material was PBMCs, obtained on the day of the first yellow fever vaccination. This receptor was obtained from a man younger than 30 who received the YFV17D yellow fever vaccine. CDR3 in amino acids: CSASPSAAAGNTIYF. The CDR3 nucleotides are TGCAGTGCTAGTCCCTCGGCAGCTGCTGGAAACACCATATATTTT.